The clone carrying this T cell receptor (beta chain) was counted only a few times. The antigen remains undetermined. The CDR3 runs to 13 residues. V was trimmed by 2 bases and J by 6 bases, leaving 9 bases between them. Germline V gene data show CDR1 as SGHAT and CDR2 as FQNNGV. One entry per CDR3 protein, called by TCRdb with MiXCR from the reads. The profile shows hundreds of thousands of distinct CDR3 sequences, roughly 42% of them singletons. This record comes from a study of T cell repertoires in cytomegalovirus infection. Overall study context: Public TCR beta signatures marked donors with CMV infection and the matching HLA.

Sample: cultured PBMCs, taken from culture after CMV antigen stimulation. The V and J genes are TRBV11-2 and TRBJ2-3; D is unclear. This sequence was found in a human donor in good health (CMV status not recorded). Some clones in this sample may be carry-over from other donors' samples. CDR3 loop: CASSLLFADTQYF. For the CDR3, the DNA is TGTGCCAGCAGCTTACTCTTCGCCGATACGCAGTATTTT.